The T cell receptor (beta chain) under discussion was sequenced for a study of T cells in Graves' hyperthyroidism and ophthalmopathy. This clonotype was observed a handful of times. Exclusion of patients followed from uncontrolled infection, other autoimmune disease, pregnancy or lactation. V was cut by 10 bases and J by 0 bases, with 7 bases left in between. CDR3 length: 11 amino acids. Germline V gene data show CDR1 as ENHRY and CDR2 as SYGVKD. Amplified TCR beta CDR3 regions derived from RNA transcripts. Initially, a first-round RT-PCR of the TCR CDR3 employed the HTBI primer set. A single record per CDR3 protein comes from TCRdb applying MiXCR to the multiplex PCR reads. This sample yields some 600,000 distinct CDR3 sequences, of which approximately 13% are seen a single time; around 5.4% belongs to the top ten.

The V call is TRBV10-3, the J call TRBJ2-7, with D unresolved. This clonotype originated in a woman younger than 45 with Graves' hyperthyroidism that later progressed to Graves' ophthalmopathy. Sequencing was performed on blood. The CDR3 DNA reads TGTGCCACATCTGTCTCCTACGAGCAGTACTTC. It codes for CATSVSYEQYF.